Following are 13 T cell receptor beta chains from one sample sequenced in a study of cytomegalovirus exposure and HLA in healthy donors. Only in-frame clones appear in the TCRdb table, and some are missing; sequencing was by immunoSEQ multiplex PCR. In the table there are approximately 170,000 clones, about 89% of which are singletons. Sequenced input: PBMCs. The receptors were sampled from a woman between 18 and 30 years old in good health and CMV-seropositive.

The rearrangement links TRBV18 to TRBJ2-3, with D hard to call. V was cut by 3 bases and J by 2 bases, with 21 bases left in between. The CDR3 is made up of 18 amino acids. CDR1 KGHSH and CDR2 LQKENI come from the germline V gene. CDR3 DNA: TGTGCCAGCTCACCCAGTACGTCAACCCCATCCCCCACAGATACGCAGTATTTT. Translated, it gives CASSPSTSTPSPTDTQYF.

V gene TRBV7-9 combines with J gene TRBJ2-5; D is perhaps TRBD2 (7 bases). Germline V CDR1 and CDR2: SEHNR, FQNEAQ (reference sequence). Trimming pared 5 bases from V and 2 bases from J, leaving 12 bases between. CDR3 length: 14 residues. The DNA for the CDR3 is TGTGCCAGCAGCCTAGGGGGGGGTCAAGAGACCCAGTACTTC. Protein sequence: CASSLGGGQETQYF. Variable domain in full (rest from reference TRBV7-9 and TRBJ2-5): DTGVSQNPRHKITKRGQNVTFRCDPISEHNRLYWYRQTLGQGPEFLTYFQNEAQLEKSRLLSDRFSAERPKGSFSTLEIQRTEQGDSAMYLCASSLGGGQETQYFGPGTRLLVL.

This clone was found once. J is TRBJ2-3 and V is TRBV5-1; possibly TRBD1 for D (6 bases). Germline V gene data show CDR1 as SGHRS and CDR2 as YFSETQ. V lost 1 base and J 5 bases, leaving 11 bases between the germline ends. The CDR3 spans 14 residues. CDR3 DNA: TGCGCCAGCAGCTTGTTGGGGGCCGGAGATACGCAGTATTTT. Its protein is CASSLLGAGDTQYF.

The sample holds one count of this clone. The chain uses TRBV7-2 and TRBJ2-7, with a weak D call TRBD2 (5 bases). With 6 bases removed from V and 2 bases from J, the gap between germline ends came to 14 bases. The CDR3 consists of 14 residues. Germline V gene data show CDR1 as SGHTA and CDR2 as FQGNSA. The CDR3 DNA is TGTGCCAGCAGTTATGTAACTAGTACCTACGAGCAGTACTTC. It yields the protein CASSYVTSTYEQYF.

A remark on this clone: The same CDR3 is also encoded by other DNA sequences in this sample. The V and J genes are TRBV18 and TRBJ2-7; unclear D gene. Germline lookup yields CDR1 KGHSH and CDR2 LQKENI. The germline V and J ends were trimmed by 0 bases and 6 bases, with 9 bases remaining between them. The CDR3 length is 13 residues. The CDR3 DNA reads TGTGCCAGCTCACCACCGGAGTTGAGCGAGCAGTACTTC. Translated: CASSPPELSEQYF.

V usage is TRBV19 and J usage is TRBJ1-5; maybe TRBD1 (5 bases). The CDR3 sequence is 14 residues long. Germline CDR1 is LNHDA and CDR2 is SQIVND (reference sequence). Trimming cost V 6 bases and J 1 base, with 10 bases left between them. CDR3 sequence: CASRWGGSNQPQHF. For the CDR3, the DNA is TGTGCCAGTAGGTGGGGGGGGAGCAATCAGCCCCAGCATTTT.

The V call is TRBV5-4, the J call TRBJ2-3; 7 bases are a match to TRBD1. V dropped 4 bases and J dropped 10; count of bases not matched to a gene: 9. Germline V lookup: CDR1 SGHNT, CDR2 YYREEE (reference sequence). The CDR3 is made up of 13 amino acids. The DNA of the CDR3 is TGTGCCAGCAGCCCCGGACAGGAAGGTGCGCAGTATTTT. Translating it yields CASSPGQEGAQYF.

The chain joins TRBV20-1 to TRBJ2-3; no reliable D call. Deletions cut 2 bases from V and 5 bases from J, with 5 bases between. CDR3 size: 11 residues. Per the germline V gene, CDR1 is DFQATT and CDR2 is SNEGSKA (reference sequence). CDR3 residues: CSARSGDTQYF. CDR3 sequence (DNA): TGCAGTGCTAGATCGGGAGATACGCAGTATTTT.

The chain carries TRBV6-5 and TRBJ2-7; a possible D gene is TRBD2 (5 bases). This CDR3 contains 15 residues. V lost 2 bases to trimming and J lost 4 bases, with 15 bases between them. The germline V gene encodes CDR1 MNHEY and CDR2 SVGAGI. The CDR3 here is CASSYTRAPGYEQYF. The CDR3 nucleotides are TGTGCCAGCAGTTACACGAGGGCCCCGGGTTACGAGCAGTACTTC.

V gene TRBV12-5 combines with J gene TRBJ2-1; TRBD2 aligns across 8 bases. Trimming at V came to 6 bases and at J to 8 bases, leaving 15 bases not matched to a gene. In germline, CDR1 is LGHNT, CDR2 FRNRAP. The CDR3 extends over 16 amino acids. CDR3 region: CASGGSGGYTTHEQFF. CDR3 coding DNA: TGTGCTAGTGGGGGAAGCGGGGGCTATACGACACATGAGCAGTTCTTC.

V usage is TRBV27 and J usage is TRBJ2-7, with 10 positions matching TRBD2. CDR1 is MNHEY, CDR2 SMNVEV, per germline (reference sequence). The CDR3 is made up of 15 amino acids. The V segment lost 8 bases and the J segment 6 bases; nucleotides outside the gene matches: 13. This chain's CDR3 is CASCERGLAGGEQYF. The CDR3 DNA follows: TGTGCCAGCTGTGAGCGGGGGTTAGCGGGAGGCGAGCAGTACTTC.

J is TRBJ2-3 and V is TRBV27; 10 nucleotides agree with TRBD2. The ends lost 6 bases at V and 4 bases at J; junction bases unmatched: 13. This CDR3 spans 17 amino acids. From germline, CDR1 is MNHEY and CDR2 SMNVEV (reference sequence). The CDR3 nucleotides are TGTGCCAGCAGCCCGGCTTTTCTAGCGGGAGTAGCAGATACGCAGTATTTT. It is translated as CASSPAFLAGVADTQYF.

The table lists this clone with a count of one. The chain carries TRBV15 and TRBJ2-5, with 8 bases matching TRBD2. The germline CDR1 and CDR2 sequences are LNHNV and YYDKDF (reference sequence). J was trimmed by 5 bases and V by 6 bases; bases with no gene match: 8. The CDR3 totals 14 residues. The CDR3 DNA is TGTGCCACCAGGGTGGGACTAGATACGGAGACCCAGTACTTC. This codes for CATRVGLDTETQYF. The whole variable domain, filled in from reference TRBV15 and TRBJ2-5, reads DAMVIQNPRYQVTQFGKPVTLSCSQTLNHNVMYWYQQKSSQAPKLLFHYYDKDFNNEADTPDNFQSRRPNTSFCFLDIRSPGLGDTAMYLCATRVGLDTETQYFGPGTRLLVL.